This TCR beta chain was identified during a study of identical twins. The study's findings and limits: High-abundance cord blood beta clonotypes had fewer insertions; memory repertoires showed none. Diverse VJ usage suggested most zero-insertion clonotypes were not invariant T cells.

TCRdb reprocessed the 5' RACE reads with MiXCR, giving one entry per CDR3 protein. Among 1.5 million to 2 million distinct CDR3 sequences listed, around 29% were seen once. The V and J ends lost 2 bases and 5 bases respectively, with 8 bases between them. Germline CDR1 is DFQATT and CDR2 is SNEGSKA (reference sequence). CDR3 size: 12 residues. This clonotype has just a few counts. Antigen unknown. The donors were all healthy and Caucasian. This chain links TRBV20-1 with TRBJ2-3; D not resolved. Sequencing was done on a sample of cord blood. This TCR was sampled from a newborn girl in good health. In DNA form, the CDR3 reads TGCAGTGCTAGAAAACTATTAGATACGCAGTATTTT. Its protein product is CSARKLLDTQYF.